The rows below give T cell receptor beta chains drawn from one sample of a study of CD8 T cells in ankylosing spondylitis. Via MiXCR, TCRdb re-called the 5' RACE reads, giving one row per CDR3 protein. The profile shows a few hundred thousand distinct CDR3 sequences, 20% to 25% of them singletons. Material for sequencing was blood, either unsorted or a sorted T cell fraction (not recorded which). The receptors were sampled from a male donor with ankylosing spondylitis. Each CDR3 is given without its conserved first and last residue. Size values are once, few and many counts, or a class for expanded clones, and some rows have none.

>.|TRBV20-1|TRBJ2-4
SAASGSKNIQY
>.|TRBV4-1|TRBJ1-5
ASSQDVTAAGQPQH
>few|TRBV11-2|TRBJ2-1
ASSLGRAGGSDEQF
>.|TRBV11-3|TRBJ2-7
ASSVAGTSGSYEQY
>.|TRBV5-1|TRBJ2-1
ASSPSPTHNEQF
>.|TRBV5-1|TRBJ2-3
ASSLDGTGGPDTQY
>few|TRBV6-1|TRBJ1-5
ASSEVGQQPQH
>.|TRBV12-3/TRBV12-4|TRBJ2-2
ASSLEGPGELF
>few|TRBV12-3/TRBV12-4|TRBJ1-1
ASSTNTEAF
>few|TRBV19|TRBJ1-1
ASSTLGDTEAF
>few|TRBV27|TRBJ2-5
ASSSLPVETQY
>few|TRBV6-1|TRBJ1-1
ASRQQGYTEAF
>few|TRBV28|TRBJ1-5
ASRRQPGAPQH
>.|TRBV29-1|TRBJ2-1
SVEQEDRGGNEQF
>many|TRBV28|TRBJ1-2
ASTKANYGYT
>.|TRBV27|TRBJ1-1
ASSPRQYTEAF